These 21 T cell receptor beta chains came from one sample sequenced in a study of CD8 T cells in Susac syndrome. A quantity of about 0.5 to 1 ug RNA underwent reverse transcription using random hexamers. TCRdb ran MiXCR on the immunoSEQ multiplex PCR reads and lists one entry per CDR3 protein. The repertoire includes 95,000 to 150,000 distinct CDR3 sequences, 90% to 95% of them detected once, and about 0.29% sits in the top ten. Input material: CD8+ T cells from PBMCs. These receptors all come from a human donor with Susac syndrome.

The table lists this clonotype with a count of one. The chain carries TRBV10-3 and TRBJ2-7; the D gene could be TRBD1 or TRBD2 (5 bases each). V shed 11 bases and J shed 0 bases, with 14 bases lying between them. The CDR3 spans 13 residues. Germline V CDR1 and CDR2: ENHRY, SYGVKD. The CDR3 is CACSGAVSYEQYF. The CDR3 DNA follows: TGTGCCTGCTCCGGGGCTGTCTCCTACGAGCAGTACTTC.

The chain uses TRBV20-1 and TRBJ1-2; no firm D call. V was trimmed by 6 bases and J by 4 bases, leaving 18 bases between them. This CDR3 comprises 14 residues. Germline V CDR1 and CDR2: DFQATT, SNEGSKA (reference sequence). The CDR3 DNA is TGCAGTGCCCAGGACCCTTATTATCTCTATGGCTACACCTTC. Protein product: CSAQDPYYLYGYTF.

V gene TRBV29-1 combines with J gene TRBJ1-2, with 9 bases identical to TRBD1. The CDR3 has 14 amino acids. V lost 5 bases and J lost 4; bases outside the gene matches: 8. In germline, CDR1 is SQVTM, CDR2 ANQGSEA. DNA of the CDR3: TGCAGCGTTAGAAACAGGGGGCGCAGCTATGGCTACACCTTC. Protein sequence: CSVRNRGRSYGYTF.

The rearrangement links TRBV19 to TRBJ2-1; 7 nucleotides agree with TRBD2. The CDR3 loop spans 14 amino acids. V lost 5 bases, J lost 3 bases, and 4 bases stayed unmatched. Germline V CDR1 and CDR2: LNHDA, SQIVND (reference sequence). As DNA, the CDR3 is TGTGCCAGTAGTCCGGGCGGGGGCTACAATGAGCAGTTCTTC. Its protein is CASSPGGGYNEQFF.

The chain is built from TRBV11-2 and TRBJ1-6; tentative D call: TRBD1 (5 bases). The CDR3 is made up of 17 amino acids. V lost 2 bases and J 0 bases, leaving 11 bases between the germline ends. CDR1 SGHAT and CDR2 FQNNGV come from the germline V gene. Here the CDR3 reads CASSLTAGSSYNSPLHF. The CDR3 coding sequence is TGTGCCAGCAGCTTAACGGCAGGGAGCTCCTATAATTCACCCCTCCACTTT. Complete variable domain (other parts from reference TRBV11-2 and TRBJ1-6): EAGVAQSPRYKIIEKRQSVAFWCNPISGHATLYWYQQILGQGPKLLIQFQNNGVVDDSQLPKDRFSAERLKGVDSTLKIQPAKLEDSAVYLCASSLTAGSSYNSPLHFGNGTRLTVT.

This chain connects TRBV12-5 to TRBJ2-3; 12 bases are a match to TRBD2. The CDR3 runs 15 residues. The ends lost 2 bases at V and 7 bases at J; junction bases unmatched: 4. The V gene's germline CDR1 is LGHNT and CDR2 FRNRAP. The CDR3 DNA is TGTGCTAGTGGTTTGACTAGCGGGGGGCCATATACGCAGTATTTT. It translates to CASGLTSGGPYTQYF. The full variable domain, its missing parts supplied by reference TRBV12-5 and TRBJ2-3, is DARVTQTPRHKVTEMGQEVTMRCQPILGHNTVFWYRQTMMQGLELLAYFRNRAPLDDSGMPKDRFSAEMPDATLATLKIQPSEPRDSAVYFCASGLTSGGPYTQYFGPGTRLTVL.

Only one count was recorded for this clonotype. The chain carries TRBV6-2 or TRBV6-3 and TRBJ2-7, with D perhaps matching TRBD2 (6 bases). The V gene lost 5 bases and the J gene lost 4 bases, with 12 bases spanning the gap. The CDR3 has 13 amino acids. Germline CDR1 is MNHEY and CDR2 is SVGEGT. The CDR3 region has the DNA TGTGCCAGCAGTGATGGCGGGGTATACGAGCAGTACTTC. Translating it yields CASSDGGVYEQYF.

The rearrangement joins TRBV20-1 to TRBJ1-2; possible D gene TRBD1, 6 bases. Germline V gene lookup returns CDR1 DFQATT and CDR2 SNEGSKA (reference sequence). CDR3 length equals 12 residues. V was clipped by 6 bases and J by 6 bases, with 14 bases between them. CDR3 in DNA: TGCAGTGCCCCGGCGGGGGGCGATGGCTACACCTTC. Translated, it gives CSAPAGGDGYTF.

Remarks on this clonotype: This may stem from a read error, because a much larger clone lies one nucleotide away. This chain uses TRBV5-6 with TRBJ2-3; D is uncertain. Trimming removed 4 bases at V and 2 bases at J, with 2 bases between. Germline V gene lookup returns CDR1 SGHDT and CDR2 YYEEEE. The CDR3 runs 11 residues. The CDR3 nucleotides read TGTGCCAGCAGCATCACAGATACGCAGTATTTT. Protein: CASSITDTQYF.

V and J are TRBV7-9 and TRBJ2-1, with D maybe TRBD2 (5 bases). V lost 9 bases, J lost 5 bases, and 8 bases lay in between. The germline gives CDR1 SEHNR, CDR2 FQNEAQ (reference sequence). This CDR3 comprises 11 residues. CDR3 residues: CASDGDNEQFF. Here the CDR3 DNA reads TGTGCCAGTGACGGGGACAATGAGCAGTTCTTC.

The gene calls are TRBV29-1 and TRBJ2-3; TRBD2 matches 10 bases. This CDR3 has 16 amino acids. Trimming cost V 3 bases and J 4 bases; bases outside gene matches: 10. CDR1 is SQVTM, CDR2 ANQGSEA, per germline. In DNA, the CDR3 is TGCAGCGTTGACGGGATAACCGGGACTAGCGCAGATACGCAGTATTTT. Residues: CSVDGITGTSADTQYF.

There are a few counts of this clonotype. V is TRBV6-2 or TRBV6-3 and J is TRBJ2-7, with 10 bases lining up with TRBD1. Germline loops: CDR1 MNHEY, CDR2 SVGEGT. Trimming at V came to 6 bases and at J to 4 bases, leaving 6 bases not matched to a gene. The CDR3 contains 14 residues. CDR3 coding DNA: TGTGCCAGCAGGGGACAGGGGTATTCGTACGAGCAGTACTTC. It is translated as CASRGQGYSYEQYF.

The rearrangement joins TRBV30 to TRBJ2-1; 10 bases are a match to TRBD2. Trimming at V came to 4 bases and at J to 7 bases, leaving 7 bases not matched to a gene. The CDR3 covers 14 residues. From germline, CDR1 is GTSNPN and CDR2 SVGIG (reference sequence). The CDR3 DNA reads TGTGCCTGGACCTGGACTAGCGGTGCGAATGAGCAGTTCTTC. Its protein is CAWTWTSGANEQFF.

The chain links TRBV6-5 to TRBJ2-4, with D maybe TRBD1 (5 bases). The CDR3 is made up of 16 amino acids. Germline V gene data show CDR1 as MNHEY and CDR2 as SVGAGI. V was trimmed by 2 bases and J by 0 bases, leaving 11 bases between them. The CDR3 region has the DNA TGTGCCAGCAGTTACGGGCAGGGCTTAGCCAAAAACATTCAGTACTTC. Its protein is CASSYGQGLAKNIQYF.

A few counts support this clonotype. The V gene is TRBV12-3 or TRBV12-4, the J gene TRBJ1-2; no definite D call. The CDR3 has 13 amino acids. Trimming took 1 base from V and 5 from J, leaving 8 bases between them. In DNA, the CDR3 is TGTGCCAGCAGTTTAGGGCCACTTTATGGCTACACCTTC. Its protein product is CASSLGPLYGYTF.

The chain is built from TRBV7-3 and TRBJ1-1, with no clear D. Germline-derived CDR1 and CDR2 are SGHTA and FQGTGA. Trimming cost V 3 bases and J 0 bases, with 17 bases left between them. The CDR3 consists of 17 residues. The chain's CDR3 is CASSFSLALAMNTEAFF. CDR3 sequence (DNA): TGTGCCAGCAGCTTCTCATTGGCCCTTGCGATGAACACTGAAGCTTTCTTT.

The gene calls are TRBV7-9 and TRBJ2-1; D possibly corresponds to TRBD2 (6 bases). This CDR3 comprises 11 residues. With 8 bases removed from V and 7 bases from J, the gap between germline ends came to 9 bases. Germline CDR1 is SEHNR and CDR2 is FQNEAQ (reference sequence). The CDR3: CASPRGNEQFF. In DNA, the CDR3 is TGTGCCAGCCCCCGGGGGAATGAGCAGTTCTTC.

The chain links TRBV7-9 to TRBJ1-6; D is perhaps TRBD1 (5 bases). The CDR3 loop spans 14 amino acids. Germline V gene lookup returns CDR1 SEHNR and CDR2 FQNEAQ (reference sequence). The ends were cut back, 5 bases at V and 8 bases at J, with 13 bases in the middle. The CDR3 nucleotides are TGTGCCAGCAGCCCCGCCCAGGGAGATTCACCCCTCCACTTT. Its protein is CASSPAQGDSPLHF.

The DNA of the CDR3 is TGCGCCAGCAGCTCCTCCGGACTCGACCAGCCCCAGCATTTT. This gives the protein CASSSSGLDQPQHF. This chain uses TRBV4-1 with TRBJ1-5; D unclear. Germline V lookup: CDR1 MGHRA, CDR2 YSYEKL. Trimming pared 5 bases from V and 7 bases from J, leaving 15 bases between. CDR3 length: 14 residues.

V gene TRBV12-3 or TRBV12-4 combines with J gene TRBJ2-3, with TRBD2 matching 8 bases. J was trimmed by 2 bases and V by 4 bases; bases with no gene match: 5. This CDR3 has 15 amino acids. As DNA, the CDR3 is TGTGCCAGCAGTTCCAGCGGGGGAGACACAGATACGCAGTATTTT. Amino acid sequence: CASSSSGGDTDTQYF.

V is TRBV20-1 and J is TRBJ2-5, with D perhaps matching TRBD1 (5 bases). V lost 0 bases to trimming and J lost 5 bases, with 13 bases between them. The germline gives CDR1 DFQATT, CDR2 SNEGSKA (reference sequence). The CDR3 covers 14 residues. The CDR3 region is CSARESRGSETQYF. The CDR3 nucleotides are TGCAGTGCTAGAGAGAGTAGGGGCAGTGAGACCCAGTACTTC.